A single sample gave rise to the 24 T cell receptor beta chains below, sequenced in a study of technical replicates of blood from several donors. Some clones are missing from TCRdb's copy, which holds only in-frame ones; the method was immunoSEQ multiplex PCR. The sample lists 55,000 to 75,000 clones, 85% to 95% occurring once. The source material was T cells isolated from PBMCs. Receptors were obtained from a human donor in good health.

The chain combines TRBV9 with TRBJ2-7, with 7 bases that match TRBD2. Germline CDR1 reads SGDLS; CDR2 reads YYNGEE. This CDR3 is 16 amino acids long. J lost 2 bases, V lost 4 bases, and 12 bases had no gene match. The CDR3 is CASSPYLSGTPYEQYF. CDR3 nucleotides: TGTGCCAGCAGCCCCTACTTAAGCGGGACCCCCTACGAGCAGTACTTC.

The V gene is TRBV27, the J gene TRBJ1-4; 9 bases line up with TRBD1. Germline CDR1 is MNHEY and CDR2 is SMNVEV (reference sequence). The CDR3 contains 14 residues. V dropped 6 bases and J dropped 12; count of bases not matched to a gene: 11. The CDR3 reads CASSPTGGTWELFF. CDR3 DNA sequence: TGTGCCAGCAGCCCCACAGGGGGCACTTGGGAACTGTTTTTT. Based on the CDR3 plus reference TRBV27 and TRBJ1-4, the full variable domain is EAQVTQNPRYLITVTGKKLTVTCSQNMNHEYMSWYRQDPGLGLRQIYYSMNVEVTDKGDVPEGYKVSRKEKRNFPLILESPSPNQTSLYFCASSPTGGTWELFFGSGTQLSVL.

Written as DNA, the CDR3 is TGTGCCAGCAGCGGTGGGACAGCGAACACCGGGGAGCTGTTTTTT. This translates into CASSGGTANTGELFF. V is TRBV9 and J is TRBJ2-2; 7 bases line up with TRBD1. The V and J ends lost 3 bases and 0 bases, in that order; junction bases with no gene match: 2. The germline gives CDR1 SGDLS, CDR2 YYNGEE. CDR3 length: 15 amino acids.

The chain links TRBV6-6 to TRBJ2-1, with 8 nucleotides matching TRBD2. Trimming cost V 2 bases and J 9 bases; bases outside gene matches: 9. Germline V gene sequence: CDR1 MNHNY, CDR2 SVGAGI (reference sequence). CDR3 length: 15 amino acids. The CDR3 region has the DNA TGTGCCAGCAGTTACCCCAGCGGGAGCCAAAGTGAGCAGTTCTTC. Translated, it gives CASSYPSGSQSEQFF.

The J gene is TRBJ2-2, the V gene TRBV4-1, with 14 bases matching TRBD2. Germline V lookup: CDR1 MGHRA, CDR2 YSYEKL. The V segment lost 4 bases and the J segment 5 bases; nucleotides outside the gene matches: 9. This CDR3 comprises 18 residues. The CDR3 bases are TGCGCCAGCAGCCGAGGGACTAGCGGGAGTTTTGATACCGGGGAGCTGTTTTTT. Translated: CASSRGTSGSFDTGELFF.

CDR3 coding DNA: TGTGCCAGCAGCCTAGGACTAGCGGAGCAAGAGACCCAGTACTTC. It translates to CASSLGLAEQETQYF. The rearrangement uses TRBV5-4 and TRBJ2-5, with 10 bases that match TRBD2. The junction had 5 bases not matched to a gene; V was cut back by 4 bases and J by 2 bases. The CDR3 contains 15 residues. Germline V gives CDR1 SGHNT, CDR2 YYREEE (reference sequence).

V is TRBV9 and J is TRBJ2-1; 8 positions agree with TRBD1. J gave up 8 bases and V 1 base, and 5 bases lay outside the gene matches. The CDR3 length is 14 residues. Germline-derived CDR1 and CDR2 are SGDLS and YYNGEE. CDR3 sequence reads: CASSVQGARDEQFF. The CDR3 DNA reads as TGTGCCAGCAGCGTACAGGGGGCGAGGGATGAGCAGTTCTTC.

The CDR3 spells CSASVYEAFF. The DNA of the CDR3 is TGCAGTGCTAGTGTTTATGAAGCTTTCTTT. The rearrangement joins TRBV20-1 to TRBJ1-1; D unclear. V was pared by 3 bases and J by 7 bases, with 6 bases between. CDR1 is DFQATT, CDR2 SNEGSKA, per germline (reference sequence). CDR3 length: 10 residues.

This chain links TRBV27 with TRBJ2-5; D remains unclear. This CDR3 is 14 amino acids long. Trimming stripped 4 bases from V and 5 bases from J, with 14 bases between. Germline V CDR1 and CDR2: MNHEY, SMNVEV (reference sequence). In DNA, the CDR3 is TGTGCCAGCAGTTCCCCCGCCACCCAGGAGACCCAGTACTTC. Translating it yields CASSSPATQETQYF.

The chain recombines TRBV28 with TRBJ1-5, with D perhaps TRBD1 (5 bases). The CDR3 covers 14 residues. Germline V gene sequence: CDR1 MDHEN, CDR2 SYDVKM. V lost 6 bases and J 2 bases, leaving 11 bases between the germline ends. The CDR3 DNA sequence: TGTGCCAGCAGGGGGGGGGAGGGCAATCAGCCCCAGCATTTT. Amino acids: CASRGGEGNQPQHF.

V usage is TRBV5-6 and J usage is TRBJ2-1; the D gene is possibly TRBD2 (6 bases). Per germline, CDR1 SGHDT and CDR2 YYEEEE. The CDR3 is 13 amino acids. Trimming stripped 4 bases from V and 6 bases from J, with 11 bases between. The CDR3 DNA reads as TGTGCCAGCAGCCCCCGACTAGTCAATGAGCAGTTCTTC. Protein product: CASSPRLVNEQFF.

The chain uses TRBV9 and TRBJ2-7; tentatively, D is TRBD1 (6 bases). Looked up from germline, CDR1 is SGDLS and CDR2 is YYNGEE. V shed 0 bases and J shed 2 bases, with 9 bases lying between them. The CDR3 is made up of 14 amino acids. The CDR3: CASSVEQGTYEQYF. Written as DNA, the CDR3 is TGTGCCAGCAGCGTAGAACAGGGCACCTACGAGCAGTACTTC.

The gene calls are TRBV9 and TRBJ1-1; 7 bases match TRBD1. The CDR3 spans 15 residues. V was clipped by 3 bases and J by 4 bases; unmatched bases: 9. In germline, CDR1 is SGDLS, CDR2 YYNGEE. The CDR3, as DNA: TGTGCCAGCAGCGCGACAGGGAACAAGTTCACTGAAGCTTTCTTT. Amino acids: CASSATGNKFTEAFF.

This CDR3 reads CATSRDRGRDETQYF. The CDR3 DNA is TGTGCCACCAGCAGAGACAGGGGAAGAGACGAGACCCAGTACTTC. The rearrangement joins TRBV15 to TRBJ2-5, with D possibly TRBD1 on 6 matching bases. V was clipped by 0 bases and J by 5 bases, with 13 bases between them. The CDR3 loop spans 15 amino acids. Germline CDR1 is LNHNV and CDR2 is YYDKDF (reference sequence).

This clone was recorded a few times. The chain is built from TRBV5-5 and TRBJ1-2; D unresolved. Per the germline V gene, CDR1 is SGHKS and CDR2 is YYEKEE (reference sequence). This CDR3 has 14 residues. The germline V and J ends were trimmed by 5 bases and 1 base, with 12 bases remaining between them. The CDR3, as DNA: TGTGCCAGCAGTCCCCGGGTTGGTAACTATGGCTACACCTTC. It is translated as CASSPRVGNYGYTF.

The chain links TRBV5-1 to TRBJ2-1; D perhaps matches TRBD2 (5 bases). Trimming stripped 4 bases from V and 5 bases from J, with 10 bases between. CDR3 size: 13 residues. CDR1 is SGHRS, CDR2 YFSETQ, per germline. CDR3: CASSQTMNNEQFF. The CDR3 DNA reads as TGCGCCAGCAGCCAGACTATGAACAATGAGCAGTTCTTC.

The chain carries TRBV5-1 and TRBJ2-5; 7 positions agree with TRBD1. The CDR3 consists of 13 residues. The V and J ends lost 0 bases and 7 bases, in that order; junction bases with no gene match: 3. From germline, CDR1 is SGHRS and CDR2 YFSETQ. CDR3 sequence (DNA): TGCGCCAGCAGCTTGGAGGGGGCCGGGACCCAGTACTTC. Translating it yields CASSLEGAGTQYF.

The chain is built from TRBV19 and TRBJ2-1; 7 positions match TRBD2. Unmatched junction bases numbered 12, after V lost 1 base and J lost 9 bases. Germline V lookup: CDR1 LNHDA, CDR2 SQIVND (reference sequence). CDR3 size: 16 residues. CDR3 amino acids: CASSIGRVSGIPEQFF. As DNA, the CDR3 is TGTGCCAGTAGTATAGGAAGGGTGAGCGGGATTCCTGAGCAGTTCTTC.

The genes are TRBV10-2 and TRBJ1-5; a weak D match, TRBD1 (5 bases). In germline, CDR1 is WSHSY, CDR2 SAAADI. V lost 2 bases and J 5 bases, leaving 16 bases between the germline ends. The CDR3 covers 16 residues. The CDR3 DNA sequence: TGCGCCAGCAGTGAGATAGAAGCTAGGGACTATCAGCCCCAGCATTTT. Residues: CASSEIEARDYQPQHF.

This clone has only one observation. This sequence joins TRBV7-6 and TRBJ1-1; possible D gene TRBD1, 5 bases. The V end was cut by 2 bases, the J end by 0 bases, with 13 bases between. This CDR3 comprises 16 residues. Germline lookup yields CDR1 SGHVS and CDR2 FNYEAQ. The CDR3 protein is CASSLRGDSMNTEAFF. CDR3 in DNA: TGTGCCAGCAGCTTAAGGGGCGATTCCATGAACACTGAAGCTTTCTTT. Complete variable domain (other parts from reference TRBV7-6 and TRBJ1-1): GAGVSQSPRYKVTKRGQDVALRCDPISGHVSLYWYRQALGQGPEFLTYFNYEAQQDKSGLPNDRFSAERPEGSISTLTIQRTEQRDSAMYRCASSLRGDSMNTEAFFGQGTRLTVV.

This clone came up a few times. In nucleotides, the CDR3 is TGTGCCAGCAGCTTGGGGCAGGAAGCTTTCTTT. Its translation: CASSLGQEAFF. The chain employs TRBV7-3 and TRBJ1-1, with D perhaps matching TRBD1 (5 bases). Germline CDR1 and CDR2: SGHTA and FQGTGA. The CDR3 has 11 residues. V lost 3 bases, J lost 8 bases, and 7 bases lay in between.

V is TRBV19 and J is TRBJ2-6, with 8 nucleotides matching TRBD1. CDR1 is LNHDA and CDR2 is SQIVND in the germline V gene (reference sequence). CDR3 size: 19 residues. V lost 4 bases, J lost 0 bases, and 11 bases stayed unmatched. CDR3 nucleotides: TGTGCCAGTAGTAGAGAGACAGGGGTCCTTTCCTCTGGGGCCAACGTCCTGACTTTC. This translates into CASSRETGVLSSGANVLTF.

This sequence joins TRBV11-3 and TRBJ1-1; TRBD1 matches at 9 bases. After removal of 4 bases from V and 1 base from J, the junction contained 10 bases not matched to a gene. The CDR3 contains 17 residues. CDR1 SGHNT and CDR2 YENEEA come from the germline V gene. The CDR3 sequence: CASSSSGTGMGNTEAFF. CDR3 coding DNA: TGTGCCAGCAGCTCGTCCGGGACAGGGATGGGGAACACTGAAGCTTTCTTT.

This sequence joins TRBV7-2 and TRBJ2-7, with TRBD1 matching over 7 bases. The CDR3 has 11 residues. CDR1 is SGHTA and CDR2 is FQGNSA in the germline V gene. With V trimmed by 5 bases and J by 7 bases, 2 bases remained unmatched. The DNA for the CDR3 is TGTGCCAGCAGCATGACAGGGGAGCAGTACTTC. This gives the protein CASSMTGEQYF.